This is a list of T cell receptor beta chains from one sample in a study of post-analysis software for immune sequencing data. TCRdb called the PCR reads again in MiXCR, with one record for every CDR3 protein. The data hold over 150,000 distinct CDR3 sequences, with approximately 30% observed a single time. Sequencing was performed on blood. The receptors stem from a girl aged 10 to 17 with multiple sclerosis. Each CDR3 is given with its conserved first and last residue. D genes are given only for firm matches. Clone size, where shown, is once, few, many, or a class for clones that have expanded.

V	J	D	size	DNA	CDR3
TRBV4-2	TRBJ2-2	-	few	TGTGCCAGCAGCCACAACTACACCGGGGAGCTGTTTTTT	CASSHNYTGELFF
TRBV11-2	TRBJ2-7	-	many	TGTGCCAGTGCGGGGGCTTTCTACGAGCAGTACTTC	CASAGAFYEQYF
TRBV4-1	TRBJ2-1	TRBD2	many	TGCGCCAGCGGGACTAGCTCCTACAATGAGCAGTTCTTC	CASGTSSYNEQFF
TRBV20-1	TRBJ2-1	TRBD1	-	TGCAGTGGGGGACAGGGACGCAATGAGCAGTTCTTC	CSGGQGRNEQFF
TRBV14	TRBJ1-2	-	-	TGTGCCAGCAGCCAAGATCGGGGAGTCTGGGGCTATGGCTACACCTTC	CASSQDRGVWGYGYTF
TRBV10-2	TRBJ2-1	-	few	TGCGCCAGCAGTGAGTCTGGGGGCGAGGATGAGCAGTTCTTC	CASSESGGEDEQFF
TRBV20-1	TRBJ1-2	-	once	TGCAGTGCTACGCGAAACAGGCCCACTGACTATGGCTACACCTTC	CSATRNRPTDYGYTF
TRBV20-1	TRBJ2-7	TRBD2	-	TGCAGTGCTGTACTAGCGGGAGTCGGCTACGGGCAGTACTTC	CSAVLAGVGYGQYF
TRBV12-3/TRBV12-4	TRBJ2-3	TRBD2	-	TGTGCCAGCAGTCTAGAAGGACTAGCGGGAAGCCGTAGCACAGATACGCAGTATTTT	CASSLEGLAGSRSTDTQYF
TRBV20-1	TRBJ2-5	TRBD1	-	TGCAGTGCTAGAGATCTGGGAGGACAGGGACGATTTGAGACCCAGTACTTC	CSARDLGGQGRFETQYF